The 19 T cell receptor beta chains below all came from one sample that was sequenced in a study of blood T cell repertoires in COVID-19. The method was immunoSEQ multiplex PCR; TCRdb's version includes in-frame clones alone and lacks a portion of them. The sample shows about 83,000 clones, 85% to 90% of them seen only once. Sequencing used peripheral blood. The origin of the receptors is a man older than 75 with active or convalescent COVID-19.

The chain uses TRBV27 and TRBJ2-1, with 9 bases that match TRBD1. V shed 6 bases, J shed 4 bases, and the junction held 7 bases outside the gene matches. The CDR3 is 15 residues long. The V gene's germline CDR1 is MNHEY and CDR2 SMNVEV (reference sequence). The CDR3 DNA reads TGTGCCAGCAGGAAAGACAGGGGGGAATACAATGAGCAGTTCTTC. It is translated as CASRKDRGEYNEQFF.

The chain carries TRBV5-4 and TRBJ1-1, with D perhaps TRBD1 (6 bases). CDR3 size: 15 residues. Germline V CDR1 and CDR2: SGHNT, YYREEE (reference sequence). Trimming took 4 bases from V and 2 from J, leaving 15 bases between them. The CDR3 loop reads CASSPRDTVNTEAFF. The CDR3 DNA reads as TGTGCCAGCAGCCCCCGGGACACGGTAAACACTGAAGCTTTCTTT.

The chain couples TRBV2 to TRBJ1-4; D remains ambiguous. The CDR3 runs 17 residues. The V and J ends lost 7 bases and 2 bases respectively, with 20 bases between them. Germline values: CDR1 SNHLY, CDR2 FYNNEI. CDR3 in amino acids: CASKYPSGGSTNEKLFF. CDR3 nucleotide sequence: TGTGCCAGCAAATACCCCTCAGGAGGTAGTACTAATGAAAAACTGTTTTTT.

The chain combines TRBV5-1 with TRBJ2-7; 7 bases agree with TRBD2. The CDR3 is 14 residues long. Per germline, CDR1 SGHRS and CDR2 YFSETQ. V lost 2 bases and J lost 6; bases outside the gene matches: 8. The CDR3 nucleotides read TGCGCCAGCAGCTTCGAAGCGGGAACCCTCGAGCAGTACGTC. Its translation: CASSFEAGTLEQYV.

The chain links TRBV4-1 to TRBJ2-6; D is ambiguous. Trimming left V 6 bases short and J 2 bases short, with 11 bases between. The CDR3 spans 15 residues. Germline V gene data show CDR1 as MGHRA and CDR2 as YSYEKL. The CDR3 DNA follows: TGCGCCAGCAGTCCGTCGAGAACTGGGGCCAACGTCCTGACTTTC. Its translation is CASSPSRTGANVLTF.

The gene calls are TRBV11-3 and TRBJ2-1, with D possibly TRBD2 on 5 matching bases. This CDR3 is 15 amino acids long. Trimming pared 4 bases from V and 6 bases from J, leaving 16 bases between. Germline CDR1 SGHNT, CDR2 YENEEA. CDR3 residues: CASSSASLGSNEQFF. Here the CDR3 DNA reads TGTGCCAGCAGCTCCGCCAGTTTAGGGAGCAATGAGCAGTTCTTC.

V usage is TRBV11-3 and J usage is TRBJ2-1; 8 positions match TRBD2. The CDR3 is 15 amino acids. Germline CDR1 and CDR2: SGHNT and YENEEA. The ends lost 5 bases at V and 2 bases at J; junction bases unmatched: 5. As DNA, the CDR3 is TGTGCCAGCAGCACCTTAGCGGGAACCTACAATGAGCAGTTCTTC. Residues: CASSTLAGTYNEQFF.

The chain employs TRBV7-9 and TRBJ2-5, with TRBD2 matching over 8 bases. V shed 1 base and J 5 bases; nucleotides not matched to a gene: 6. This CDR3 region has 15 residues. Germline loops: CDR1 SEHNR, CDR2 FQNEAQ (reference sequence). Here the CDR3 reads CASSLVLTSGETQYF. CDR3 sequence (DNA): TGTGCCAGCAGCTTAGTCCTTACTAGCGGCGAGACCCAGTACTTC.

This clone has a handful of counts. J is TRBJ2-5 and V is TRBV10-1; possibly TRBD1 for D (5 bases). V was clipped by 3 bases and J by 2 bases, with 7 bases between them. Looked up from germline, CDR1 is WNHNN and CDR2 is SYGVQD (reference sequence). The CDR3 runs 13 residues. CDR3 sequence: CASSDRQQETQYF. The CDR3, as DNA: TGCGCCAGCAGTGACCGACAGCAAGAGACCCAGTACTTC.

V is TRBV12-3 or TRBV12-4 and J is TRBJ2-7; TRBD1 agrees at 7 bases. Germline trimming cut 5 bases from V and 7 bases from J; bases unmatched to any gene: 2. This CDR3 comprises 11 residues. CDR3 nucleotides: TGTGCCAGCAGTATGGGACAGGAGCAGTACGTC. This codes for CASSMGQEQYV.

The rearrangement links TRBV10-3 to TRBJ2-1, with 8 bases matching TRBD1. The germline V gene has CDR1 ENHRY and CDR2 SYGVKD. J gave up 0 bases and V 4 bases, and 5 bases lay outside the gene matches. This CDR3 contains 16 residues. CDR3 DNA sequence: TGTGCCATCAGTGGACAGGGGCCGAGCTCCTACAATGAGCAGTTCTTC. As protein: CAISGQGPSSYNEQFF.

This clone was observed a handful of times. The rearrangement uses TRBV11-1 and TRBJ2-3, with D uncertain. Trimming removed 5 bases at V and 2 bases at J, with 11 bases between. From germline, CDR1 is SGHAT and CDR2 FQDESV (reference sequence). This CDR3 is 14 amino acids long. CDR3 nucleotide sequence: TGTGCCAGCAGCCCGGTTGGAGCCACAGATACGCAGTATTTT. Protein product: CASSPVGATDTQYF.

The V call is TRBV19, the J call TRBJ1-1; TRBD1 aligns across 9 bases. The germline CDR1 and CDR2 sequences are LNHDA and SQIVND (reference sequence). V lost 5 bases, J lost 3 bases, and 1 base stayed unmatched. This CDR3 comprises 13 residues. The CDR3 protein is CASSRTGDTEAFF. The CDR3 DNA reads TGTGCCAGTAGTCGGACAGGGGACACTGAAGCTTTCTTT.

The rearrangement joins TRBV4-2 to TRBJ1-2, with D unresolved. Germline assignment: CDR1 LGHNA and CDR2 YNFKEQ. The CDR3 is 12 amino acids. V was trimmed by 0 bases and J by 4 bases, leaving 3 bases between them. As DNA, the CDR3 is TGTGCCAGCAGCCAAGACAGCTATGGCTACACCTTC. This sequence encodes CASSQDSYGYTF.

The rearrangement joins TRBV5-1 to TRBJ1-4; TRBD1 matches at 7 bases. This CDR3 contains 14 residues. Germline V gene data show CDR1 as SGHRS and CDR2 as YFSETQ. With 0 bases clipped from V and 8 bases from J, the junction kept 4 bases outside the gene matches. DNA of the CDR3: TGCGCCAGCAGCTTGGGGACAGGCCGGGAAAAACTGTTTTTT. Amino acids: CASSLGTGREKLFF.

This clone was counted between two and nine times. The rearrangement uses TRBV5-1 and TRBJ1-1, with D maybe TRBD1 (5 bases). With 0 bases removed from V and 1 base from J, the gap between germline ends came to 13 bases. CDR3 length: 16 amino acids. Germline V gene sequence: CDR1 SGHRS, CDR2 YFSETQ. CDR3 loop: CASSLVMGRENTEAFF. Here the CDR3 DNA reads TGCGCCAGCAGCTTGGTAATGGGCAGGGAGAACACTGAAGCTTTCTTT.

The count of this clone is one. The chain couples TRBV11-3 to TRBJ1-6; D is ambiguous. The V gene's germline CDR1 is SGHNT and CDR2 YENEEA. The CDR3 totals 13 residues. The germline V and J ends were trimmed by 3 bases and 6 bases, with 6 bases remaining between them. The CDR3 bases are TGTGCCAGCAGCTTTTCGGGTAATTCACCCCTCCACTTT. Translating it yields CASSFSGNSPLHF.

This clone was detected a few times. The J gene is TRBJ1-5, the V gene TRBV6-2 or TRBV6-3, with D possibly being TRBD1 (5 bases). V was clipped by 2 bases and J by 3 bases, with 11 bases between them. The V gene's germline CDR1 is MNHEY and CDR2 SVGEGT. The length of the CDR3 is 15 residues. The CDR3 region is CASSYGGGNNQPQHF. CDR3 coding DNA: TGTGCCAGCAGTTACGGTGGGGGGAACAATCAGCCCCAGCATTTT.

The chain joins TRBV7-2 to TRBJ1-1; a weak D match, TRBD1 (6 bases). CDR3 length: 15 residues. The germline gives CDR1 SGHTA, CDR2 FQGNSA. V was trimmed by 8 bases and J by 8 bases, leaving 24 bases between them. The CDR3 loop is CASDLTSGTMDEAFF. DNA for the CDR3: TGTGCCAGCGATCTCACAAGTGGGACAATGGACGAAGCTTTCTTT. Combining the CDR3 with reference TRBV7-2 and TRBJ1-1 gives the whole variable domain GAGVSQSPSNKVTEKGKDVELRCDPISGHTALYWYRQSLGQGLEFLIYFQGNSAPDKSGLPSDRFSAERTGGSVSTLTIQRTQQEDSAVYLCASDLTSGTMDEAFFGQGTRLTVV.